This TCR beta chain stems from a study of PD-L1 blockade in urothelial cancer. Study-wide background: T cell content in blood samples showed a median of about 140,000.

A note on this clone: Its antigen is currently unknown.

Method: immunoSEQ multiplex PCR; TCRdb's copy keeps in-frame clones and lacks some. Of about 43,000 clones detected, approximately 90% appear once; the ten largest clones hold around 14%. Broader study findings: At 3 weeks on treatment, tumor-associated clones expanded more with durable benefit.

V lost 4 bases, J lost 3 bases, and 4 bases stayed unmatched. The germline V gene has CDR1 SGHDT and CDR2 YYEEEE. The CDR3 spans 14 residues. The study enrolled patients with locally advanced or metastatic urothelial carcinoma. The genes are TRBV5-6 and TRBJ1-5, with 7 bases aligning to TRBD1. The source was PBMCs, collected around atezolizumab (anti-PD-L1) treatment. This TCR derives from a woman aged 55-69 years with urothelial cancer. The CDR3 DNA reads TGTGCCAGCAGCAGTACAGGGGTCAATCAGCCCCAGCATTTT. Translation: CASSSTGVNQPQHF.